Following are 9 T cell receptor beta chains from one sample sequenced in a study of T cell responses to AZD1222 COVID-19 vaccine. The repertoire was sequenced with immunoSEQ multiplex PCR; TCRdb's copy has only in-frame clones and lacks some. The data contain around 190,000 clones, around 92% of them singletons. The sequencing here drew on peripheral blood, taken on day 0 of AZD1222 vaccination. The receptors were gathered from an adult in good health.

The gene calls are TRBV3-1 (or the pseudogene TRBV3-2) and TRBJ2-2; 7 bases fit TRBD2. J was trimmed by 2 bases and V by 4 bases; bases with no gene match: 7. The CDR3 has 16 residues. The germline gives CDR1 LGHDT, CDR2 YNNKEL (reference sequence). DNA of the CDR3: TGTGCCAGCAGCCCCACGGGACTATTAAACACCGGGGAGCTGTTTTTT. It encodes CASSPTGLLNTGELFF.

The rearrangement joins TRBV2 to TRBJ2-2, with no clear D. CDR3 length: 13 amino acids. With 2 bases removed from V and 6 bases from J, the gap between germline ends came to 7 bases. CDR1 and CDR2 from the germline V gene are SNHLY and FYNNEI. The CDR3 loop reads CASSELGPGELFF. CDR3 nucleotides: TGTGCCAGCAGTGAATTGGGTCCCGGGGAGCTGTTTTTT.

This chain links TRBV5-5 with TRBJ1-1; 7 nucleotides align to TRBD1. Germline V gene data show CDR1 as SGHKS and CDR2 as YYEKEE (reference sequence). The CDR3 loop spans 15 amino acids. With V trimmed by 0 bases and J by 2 bases, 4 bases remained unmatched. CDR3 nucleotides: TGTGCCAGCAGCTTGGTTGGGACAGCAAACACTGAAGCTTTCTTT. Its translation is CASSLVGTANTEAFF.

The J gene is TRBJ1-5, the V gene TRBV7-9, with a weak D call TRBD1 (5 bases). Trimming took off 1 base at V and 4 bases at J, with 14 bases between the two ends. CDR1 and CDR2 from the germline V gene are SEHNR and FQNEAQ (reference sequence). The CDR3 totals 16 residues. DNA for the CDR3: TGTGCCAGCAGCTTAGGGCGCGGGGACCGTAATCAGCCCCAGCATTTT. This codes for CASSLGRGDRNQPQHF. The whole variable domain, remainder taken from reference TRBV7-9 and TRBJ1-5, is DTGVSQNPRHKITKRGQNVTFRCDPISEHNRLYWYRQTLGQGPEFLTYFQNEAQLEKSRLLSDRFSAERPKGSFSTLEIQRTEQGDSAMYLCASSLGRGDRNQPQHFGDGTRLSIL.

The J gene is TRBJ1-5, the V gene TRBV7-2, with no clear D. The germline CDR1 and CDR2 sequences are SGHTA and FQGNSA. Trimming stripped 3 bases from V and 4 bases from J, with 7 bases between. CDR3 length equals 13 residues. CDR3 in amino acids: CASSLGPNQPQHF. In DNA form, the CDR3 reads TGTGCCAGCAGCTTGGGCCCTAATCAGCCCCAGCATTTT. The full variable domain, rest sourced from reference TRBV7-2 and TRBJ1-5, is GAGVSQSPSNKVTEKGKDVELRCDPISGHTALYWYRQSLGQGLEFLIYFQGNSAPDKSGLPSDRFSAERTGGSVSTLTIQRTQQEDSAVYLCASSLGPNQPQHFGDGTRLSIL.

The chain uses TRBV5-1 and TRBJ1-1; D call uncertain. V was pared by 0 bases and J by 1 base, with 10 bases between. Germline V gene data show CDR1 as SGHRS and CDR2 as YFSETQ. The CDR3 is made up of 15 amino acids. CDR3 in amino acids: CASSLVQASNTEAFF. The CDR3 DNA reads TGCGCCAGCAGCTTGGTGCAGGCATCGAACACTGAAGCTTTCTTT.

The gene calls are TRBV13 and TRBJ1-1; D is ambiguous. The germline V gene encodes CDR1 PRHDT and CDR2 FYEKMQ (reference sequence). This CDR3 has 13 residues. Trimming removed 0 bases at V and 5 bases at J, with 7 bases between. The CDR3 spells CASSLGGGTEAFF. The CDR3 coding sequence is TGTGCCAGCAGCTTAGGGGGCGGAACTGAAGCTTTCTTT.

The chain combines TRBV3-1 (or the pseudogene TRBV3-2) with TRBJ1-2; a possible D gene is TRBD1 (6 bases). V lost 4 bases to trimming and J lost 6 bases, with 18 bases between them. Germline lookup yields CDR1 LGHDT and CDR2 YNNKEL (reference sequence). The CDR3 is 15 amino acids. The CDR3 spells CASSLVQWGAHGYTF. In DNA, the CDR3 is TGTGCCAGCAGCCTAGTACAATGGGGGGCGCATGGCTACACCTTC.

The chain links TRBV20-1 to TRBJ1-1; the D is unclear. The CDR3 is made up of 11 amino acids. Germline-derived CDR1 and CDR2 are DFQATT and SNEGSKA (reference sequence). CDR3 sequence (DNA): TGCCACTTACGGGAAAACACTGAAGCTTTCTTT. This sequence encodes CHLRENTEAFF.